The source of this T cell receptor beta chain is a study of blood T cell repertoires in COVID-19. Across the study: In each case, the material was cDNA or gDNA derived from T cells, B-cell-depleted T cells, or PBMCs.

Here immunoSEQ multiplex PCR was the method, and the copy in TCRdb shows in-frame clones only, minus some. Of fewer than 300,000 clones listed, 90% to 95% are singletons. Trimming took 8 bases from V and 4 from J, leaving 14 bases between them. This CDR3 has 13 residues. In germline, CDR1 is LNHDA, CDR2 SQIVND (reference sequence). The J gene is TRBJ2-5, the V gene TRBV19; TRBD1 might be the D (6 bases). This receptor was taken from a woman aged 25-40 years with COVID-19, enrolled during active disease. The sequenced sample was peripheral blood. The CDR3 DNA sequence: TGTGCCAGTCGGCAAGGGGGTGGAGAGACCCAGTACTTC. Protein sequence: CASRQGGGETQYF.